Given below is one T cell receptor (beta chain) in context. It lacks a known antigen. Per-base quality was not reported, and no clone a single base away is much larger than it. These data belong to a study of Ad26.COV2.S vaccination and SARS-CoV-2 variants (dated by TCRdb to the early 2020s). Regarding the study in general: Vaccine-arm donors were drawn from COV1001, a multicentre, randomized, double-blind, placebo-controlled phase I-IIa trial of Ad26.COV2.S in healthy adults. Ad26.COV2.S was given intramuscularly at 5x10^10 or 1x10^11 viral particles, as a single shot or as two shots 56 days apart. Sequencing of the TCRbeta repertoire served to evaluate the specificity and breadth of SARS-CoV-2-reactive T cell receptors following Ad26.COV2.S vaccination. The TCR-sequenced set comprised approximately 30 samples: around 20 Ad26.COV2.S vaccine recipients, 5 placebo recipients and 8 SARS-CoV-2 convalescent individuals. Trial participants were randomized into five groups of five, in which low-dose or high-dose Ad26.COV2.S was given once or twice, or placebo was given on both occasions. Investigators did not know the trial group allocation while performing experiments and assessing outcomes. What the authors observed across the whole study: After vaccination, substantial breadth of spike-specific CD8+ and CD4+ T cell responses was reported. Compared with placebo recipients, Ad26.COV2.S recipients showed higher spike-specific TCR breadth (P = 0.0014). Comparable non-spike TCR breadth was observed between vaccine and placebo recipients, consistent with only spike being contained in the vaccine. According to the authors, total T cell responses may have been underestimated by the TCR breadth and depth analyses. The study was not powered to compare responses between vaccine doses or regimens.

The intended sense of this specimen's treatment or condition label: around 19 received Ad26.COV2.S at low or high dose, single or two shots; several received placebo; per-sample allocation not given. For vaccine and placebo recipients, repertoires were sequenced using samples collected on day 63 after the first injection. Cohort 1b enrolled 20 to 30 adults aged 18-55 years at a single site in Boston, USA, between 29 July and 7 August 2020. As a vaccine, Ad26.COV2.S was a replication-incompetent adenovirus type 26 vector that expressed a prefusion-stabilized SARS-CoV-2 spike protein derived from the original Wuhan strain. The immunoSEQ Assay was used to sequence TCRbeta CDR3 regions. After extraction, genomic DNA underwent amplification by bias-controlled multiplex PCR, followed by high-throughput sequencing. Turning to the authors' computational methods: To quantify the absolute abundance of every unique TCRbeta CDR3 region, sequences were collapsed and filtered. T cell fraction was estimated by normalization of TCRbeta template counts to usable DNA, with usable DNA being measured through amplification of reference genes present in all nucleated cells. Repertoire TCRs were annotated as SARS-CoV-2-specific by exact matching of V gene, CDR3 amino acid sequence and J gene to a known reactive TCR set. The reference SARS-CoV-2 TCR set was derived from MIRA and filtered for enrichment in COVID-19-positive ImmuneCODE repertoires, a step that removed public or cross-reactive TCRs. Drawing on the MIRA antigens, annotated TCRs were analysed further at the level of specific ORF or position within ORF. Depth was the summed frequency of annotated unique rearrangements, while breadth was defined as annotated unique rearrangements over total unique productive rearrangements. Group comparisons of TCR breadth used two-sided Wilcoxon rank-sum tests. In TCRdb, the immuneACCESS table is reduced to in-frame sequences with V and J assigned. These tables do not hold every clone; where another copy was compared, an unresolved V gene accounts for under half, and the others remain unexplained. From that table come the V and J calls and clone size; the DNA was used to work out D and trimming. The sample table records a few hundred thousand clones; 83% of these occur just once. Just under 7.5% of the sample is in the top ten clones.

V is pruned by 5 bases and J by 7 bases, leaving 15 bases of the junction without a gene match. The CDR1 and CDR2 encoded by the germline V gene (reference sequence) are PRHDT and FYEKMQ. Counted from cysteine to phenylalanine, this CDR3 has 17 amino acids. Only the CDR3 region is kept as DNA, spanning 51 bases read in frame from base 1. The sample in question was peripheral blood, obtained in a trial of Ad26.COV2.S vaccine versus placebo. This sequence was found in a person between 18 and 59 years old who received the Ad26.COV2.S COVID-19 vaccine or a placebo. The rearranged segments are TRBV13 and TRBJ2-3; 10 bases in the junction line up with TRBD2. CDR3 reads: CASSPRSPSGREHTQYF. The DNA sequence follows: TGTGCCAGCAGCCCAAGGTCCCCTAGCGGGAGAGAACATACGCAGTATTTT.